The rows below give T cell receptor beta chains drawn from one sample of a study of graft-versus-host responses after intestinal transplantation. Sequenced by immunoSEQ multiplex PCR; TCRdb stores in-frame clones only, minus some. The table includes about 14,000 clones, approximately 80% detected once. Sequencing used ileum tissue, obtained about 26 days after intestinal transplant. Source of these receptors: a human patient who received an intestinal transplant, so some T cells may come from the graft donor. CDR3s include the opening cysteine and the closing phenylalanine or tryptophan. D genes are given only for firm matches. Clone size is stated in some rows and not others, as once, few, many or a class when expanded.

TRBJ1-5 | . | TRBV7-9 | TRBD1 | TGTGCCAGCAGCCCAGGGGGCGGCAATCAGCCCCAGCATTTT | CASSPGGGNQPQHF
TRBJ1-2 | . | TRBV7-6 | . | TGTGCCAGCAGCCAGAGTGGCTGGGGAGGTGAGGGCTACACCTTC | CASSQSGWGGEGYTF
TRBJ2-6 | . | TRBV19 | . | TGTGCCAGTAGTATGCGCAGGGGATGGCCCCGATCGGCTGGGGCCAACGTCCTGACTTTC | CASSMRRGWPRSAGANVLTF
TRBJ1-3 | few | TRBV5-1 | TRBD1 | TGCGCCAGCAGCCCCGTAGGGACAGGGGGTACTGGAAACACCATATATTTT | CASSPVGTGGTGNTIYF
TRBJ2-1 | . | TRBV28 | TRBD2 | TGTGCCAGCTTGCCAGCGGGGGGCTCTGAGCAGTTCTTC | CASLPAGGSEQFF
TRBJ1-4 | few | TRBV10-3 | . | TGTGCCATCAGGGCAGGGGAGGGAGCAACTAATGAAAAACTGTTTTTT | CAIRAGEGATNEKLFF
TRBJ2-2 | . | TRBV5-1 | TRBD1 | TGCGCCAGCAGCTTGGGACAGGGGGCGGTCGGGGAGCTGTTTTTT | CASSLGQGAVGELFF
TRBJ2-7 | . | TRBV13 | TRBD2 | TGTGCCAGCAGCTTGGCCTCTAGCGGGGGTCGAAGCGAGCAGTACTTC | CASSLASSGGRSEQYF
TRBJ1-3 | . | TRBV13 | . | TGTGCCAGCAGCCCATATACTACCTCTGGAAACACCATATATTTT | CASSPYTTSGNTIYF
TRBJ2-1 | few | TRBV10-3 | . | TGTGCCATCAACGGGGGAGACAATGAGCAGTTCTTC | CAINGGDNEQFF
TRBJ2-3 | . | TRBV19 | . | TGTGCCAGTAGAGCGGAGGTCACAGATACGCAGTATTTT | CASRAEVTDTQYF
TRBJ1-4 | . | TRBV11-2 | . | TGTGCCAGCAGTTTGAGACAGTATCAGGGGGAAAAACTGTTTTTT | CASSLRQYQGEKLFF
TRBJ1-2 | . | TRBV7-6 | TRBD1 | TGTGCCAGCAGCTTAGGACAGGGGGTGGACTATGGCTACACCTTC | CASSLGQGVDYGYTF
TRBJ2-1 | . | TRBV7-8 | TRBD2 | TGTGCCAGCAGCTTAGTTACCAGCGGGAGGGCCGAAGAGCAGTTCTTC | CASSLVTSGRAEEQFF
TRBJ2-4 | few | TRBV4-1 | TRBD1 | TGCGCCAGCAGCCAAGATCGCGGGACAGGGGACATTCAGTACTTC | CASSQDRGTGDIQYF
TRBJ2-4 | . | TRBV6-5 | TRBD1 | TGTGCCAGCAGTTACTCGAACAGGGGTTCCAAAAACATTCAGTACTTC | CASSYSNRGSKNIQYF
TRBJ1-5 | . | TRBV5-6 | . | TGTGCCAGCAGTCCTCAGGGCAATCAGCCCCAGCATTTT | CASSPQGNQPQHF
TRBJ2-3 | . | TRBV4-2 | TRBD2 | TGTGCCAGCAGCCCGGTAGAGACTAGCGGGGGGGCGGCAGATACGCAGTATTTT | CASSPVETSGGAADTQYF
TRBJ2-3 | . | TRBV2 | TRBD2 | TGTGCCAGCAAGGTCGGGACTAACACAGATACGCAGTATTTT | CASKVGTNTDTQYF
TRBJ2-2 | . | TRBV11-2 | TRBD1 | TGTGCCAGCAGCCGCACAGGGGGTGTGATCGGGGAGCTGTTTTTT | CASSRTGGVIGELFF
TRBJ1-5 | . | TRBV11-2 | . | TGTGCCAGCAGCTTACTAGGGGCCCCTAATCAGCCCCAGCATTTT | CASSLLGAPNQPQHF
TRBJ2-5 | . | TRBV29-1 | TRBD2 | TGCAGCGGAGGGACTAGCCTCCAAGAGACCCAGTACTTC | CSGGTSLQETQYF
TRBJ2-3 | . | TRBV7-2 | . | TGTGCCAGCAGCCCCCTTAGAGGAGTTAAAACAGATACGCAGTATTTT | CASSPLRGVKTDTQYF
TRBJ1-2 | . | TRBV28 | . | TGTGCCAGCACCCCGGGAGGGTCCTCCATCAACTATGGCTACACCTTC | CASTPGGSSINYGYTF
TRBJ1-2 | few | TRBV19 | . | TGTGCCAGTAGTATTCGGGGAAATGGCTACACCTTC | CASSIRGNGYTF
TRBJ2-1 | . | TRBV11-2 | TRBD2 | TGTGCCAGCAGCTTTGAGCGGGGCGGGGAGCAGTTCTTC | CASSFERGGEQFF
TRBJ1-1 | . | TRBV6-5 | . | TGTGCCAGCAGTCCCCTCTTGAACACTGAAGCTTTCTTT | CASSPLLNTEAFF
TRBJ1-5 | . | TRBV28 | . | TGTGCCAGCAGTTTACCTGTAAGCAATCAGCCCCAGCATTTT | CASSLPVSNQPQHF
TRBJ2-3 | once | TRBV2 | TRBD2 | TGTGCCAGCAGCCCCGTAGCGGGGTTTAGCACAGATACGCAGTATTTT | CASSPVAGFSTDTQYF
TRBJ2-5 | . | TRBV19 | TRBD2 | TGTGCCAGTAGTATAGATCGTCTAGCGGGGGTAGAGACCCAGTACTTC | CASSIDRLAGVETQYF
TRBJ1-5 | . | TRBV5-3 | . | TGTGCCAGAAGCTCAGAGCCCCAGCATTTT | CARSSEPQHF
TRBJ2-2 | . | TRBV27 | TRBD2 | TGTGCCAGCAGTTTATTTGTTGGGACTAGCGGGGGCACCGGGGAGCTGTTTTTT | CASSLFVGTSGGTGELFF
TRBJ2-5 | few | TRBV6-8 | TRBD2 | TGTGCCAGCAATATAGGACTAGCGGAGGACGAAGAGACCCAGTACTTC | CASNIGLAEDEETQYF
TRBJ2-1 | . | TRBV5-1 | . | TGCGCCAGCAGCCCGGAACCCCTCTTGCGGGGGCATGAGCAGTTCTTC | CASSPEPLLRGHEQFF
TRBJ2-5 | . | TRBV2 | . | TGTGCCAGCAGTAAGGAGGGCGACCAGTACTTC | CASSKEGDQYF
TRBJ1-1 | . | TRBV27 | . | TGTGCCAGCAGTTTTCAAGTATCCAGGGAAGCTTTCTTT | CASSFQVSREAFF
TRBJ2-7 | . | TRBV2 | TRBD2 | TGTGCCAGCAGTGTGGCGGGAGCACCGCGGGAGCAGTACTTC | CASSVAGAPREQYF
TRBJ2-1 | few | TRBV7-2 | . | TGTGCCAGCAGCTTAGGGGGGTTGCCAGGGGTTTTTGGGAATGAGCAGTTCTTC | CASSLGGLPGVFGNEQFF
TRBJ1-6 | . | TRBV5-4 | . | TGTGCCAGCAGCATGGGGGGGGGCTTCGATAATTCACCCCTCCACTTT | CASSMGGGFDNSPLHF
TRBJ1-4 | . | TRBV5-3 | . | TGTGCCAGAAGTCCTCGGGGATTTTACGAAAAACTGTTTTTT | CARSPRGFYEKLFF
TRBJ2-2 | . | TRBV5-5 | . | TGTGCCAGCAGCATGGGCAGGGCTAGTGCCACCGGGGAGCTGTTTTTT | CASSMGRASATGELFF
TRBJ1-5 | . | TRBV30 | . | TGTGCCTGGAGTGTAAATAATAATCAGCCCCAGCATTTT | CAWSVNNNQPQHF